The T cell receptor beta chain under discussion was sequenced for a study of blood T cell repertoires in COVID-19. As for the study in general: Samples of COVID-19 (acute and convalescent) were obtained from the United States, Italy and Spain. Nucleic acid was either cDNA or gDNA, and it came from T cells, B-cell-depleted T cells, or PBMCs.

Per the original methods: Estimation of nucleated cell counts relied on the amplification of reference gene primers. Using immunoSEQ multiplex PCR, the repertoire was profiled, and TCRdb retains in-frame clones only, with some absent. That table is the source of V, J and clone size, and D and trimming were worked out from the DNA. Among under 350,000 clones, approximately 86% were seen once, and the ten largest hold roughly 1.3%. Trimming cost V 1 base and J 5 bases; bases outside gene matches: 12. The germline V gene has CDR1 LNHNV and CDR2 YYDKDF (reference sequence). CDR3 length: 18 residues. V and J are TRBV15 and TRBJ1-2; TRBD1 matches 11 bases. The TCR sequence derives from a man aged 65-85 years with acute or convalescent COVID-19. The sample taken for sequencing was peripheral blood. Here the CDR3 reads CATSRGPGQGANWYGYTF. In DNA form, the CDR3 reads TGTGCCACCAGCAGAGGGCCCGGACAGGGGGCGAACTGGTATGGCTACACCTTC.